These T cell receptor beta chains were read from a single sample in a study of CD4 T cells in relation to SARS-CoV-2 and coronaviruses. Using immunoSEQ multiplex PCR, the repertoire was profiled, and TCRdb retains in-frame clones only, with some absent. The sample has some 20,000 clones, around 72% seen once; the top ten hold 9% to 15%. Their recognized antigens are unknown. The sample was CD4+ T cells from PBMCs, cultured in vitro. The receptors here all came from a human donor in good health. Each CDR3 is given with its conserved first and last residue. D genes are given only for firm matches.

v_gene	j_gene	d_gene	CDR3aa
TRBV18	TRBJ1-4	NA	CASSPDTQKLFF
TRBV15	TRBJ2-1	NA	CATSRPDNEQFF
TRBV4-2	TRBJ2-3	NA	CASSHTLSVDTQYF
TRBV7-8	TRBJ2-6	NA	CASSLDKQGGGANVLTF
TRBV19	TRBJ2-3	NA	CASSIEASTDTQYF
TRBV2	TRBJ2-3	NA	CASSLAGSDTQYF
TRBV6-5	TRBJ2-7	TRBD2	CASSYRGGTDEQYF
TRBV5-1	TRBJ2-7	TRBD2	CASRDTSGRYEQYF
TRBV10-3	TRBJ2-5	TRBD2	CAISESAGTSEYQETQYF
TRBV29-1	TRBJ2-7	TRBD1	CSVEGVGQGLSYEQYF
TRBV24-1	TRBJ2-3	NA	CATTSASTDTQYF
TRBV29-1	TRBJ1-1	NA	CSVVMNTEAFF
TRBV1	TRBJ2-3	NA	CTSSLPFPYRVVADTQYF
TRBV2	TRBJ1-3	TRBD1	CASTPGGTVGNTIYF
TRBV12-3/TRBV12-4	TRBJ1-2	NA	CASSLVSYGYTF
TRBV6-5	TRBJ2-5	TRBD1	CAIHGTGLPSETQYF
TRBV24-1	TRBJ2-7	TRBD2	CATSDPGGSEQYF
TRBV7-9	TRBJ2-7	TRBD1	CASSFYRDRGDEQYF
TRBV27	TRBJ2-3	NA	CASSLRVKDTQYF
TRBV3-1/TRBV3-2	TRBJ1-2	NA	CASSQVETAYGYTF
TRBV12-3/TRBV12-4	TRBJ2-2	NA	CASKYRGTGELFF
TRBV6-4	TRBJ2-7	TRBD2	CASSDCSGSIYEQYF
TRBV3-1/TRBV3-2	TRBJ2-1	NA	CASSQAGTTYNEQFF
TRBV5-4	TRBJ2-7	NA	CASSLAGGLKAYEQYF
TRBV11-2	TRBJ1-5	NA	CASSGTYQPQHF
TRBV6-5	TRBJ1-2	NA	CASSAQDIGASYTF
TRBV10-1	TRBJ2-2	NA	CASSETPRAGELFF
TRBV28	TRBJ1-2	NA	CASSSGVYGYTF
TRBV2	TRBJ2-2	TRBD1	CASSGLPGTGNTGELFF
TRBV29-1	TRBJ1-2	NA	CSVEGVNYGYTF
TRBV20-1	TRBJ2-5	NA	CSASPAVASMETQYF
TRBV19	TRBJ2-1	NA	CASTRDTTYNEQFF
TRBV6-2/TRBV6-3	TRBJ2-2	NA	CASSYGQTNTGELFF
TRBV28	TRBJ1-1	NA	CASRPPVGNTEAFF
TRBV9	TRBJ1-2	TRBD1	CASSGVDSSQGEGYTF
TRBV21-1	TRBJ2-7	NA	CASSKVSERVYEQYF
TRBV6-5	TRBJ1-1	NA	CASSGRTGLNAFF
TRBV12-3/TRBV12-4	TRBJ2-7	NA	CASSLVSGKGQYF
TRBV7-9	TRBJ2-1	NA	CASSLVGNEQFF